This entry lists 16 T cell receptor beta chains sequenced from one sample in a study of blood T cell repertoires in COVID-19 (dated by TCRdb to between 2020 and 2021). Library preparation was by the immunoSEQ multiplex PCR assay. In TCRdb, the immuneACCESS table is reduced to in-frame sequences with V and J assigned. These tables do not hold every clone; where another copy was compared, an unresolved V gene accounts for under half, and the others remain unexplained. This sample has over 80,000 clones in its table, and about 88% of those were observed once. Approximately 1.3% of the sample comes from the top ten. Sequenced material: peripheral blood. The receptor set was obtained from a man aged 80 or over with active or convalescent COVID-19.

The V and J genes are TRBV4-3 and TRBJ2-5; 11 bases map to TRBD2. The J segment lost 4 bases and the V segment lost 3 bases, leaving 7 bases of the junction unmatched. This CDR3 comprises 16 residues. In germline, CDR1 is LGHNA, CDR2 YSLEER. CDR3 nucleotide sequence: TGCGCCAGCAGCCAGGCCGGGACTAGCGGATCAGAGACCCAGTACTTC. Protein: CASSQAGTSGSETQYF.

This chain uses TRBV24-1 with TRBJ1-2; TRBD1 aligns across 9 bases. Trimming at V came to 6 bases and at J to 4 bases, leaving 8 bases not matched to a gene. The length of the CDR3 is 15 residues. The germline gives CDR1 KGHDR, CDR2 SFDVKD. CDR3 DNA: TGTGCCACCAGTAAGCCTGGGACAGGGACCTATGGCTACACCTTC. It yields the protein CATSKPGTGTYGYTF.

The rearrangement joins TRBV28 to TRBJ2-1, with D maybe TRBD2 (6 bases). CDR1 and CDR2 from the germline V gene are MDHEN and SYDVKM. This CDR3 comprises 12 residues. V was cut by 5 bases and J by 7 bases, with 9 bases left in between. This CDR3 is CASSGTWNEQFF. DNA for the CDR3: TGTGCCAGCAGTGGGACTTGGAATGAGCAGTTCTTC.

The chain uses TRBV3-1 (or the pseudogene TRBV3-2) and TRBJ2-1, with TRBD2 matching over 10 bases. This CDR3 region has 15 residues. The germline V gene has CDR1 LGHDT and CDR2 YNNKEL (reference sequence). The trim removed 5 bases at V and 2 bases at J, leaving 3 bases unmatched. The CDR3 nucleotides read TGTGCCAGCAGCTCACTAGCGGGGACCTACAATGAGCAGTTCTTC. Translated, it gives CASSSLAGTYNEQFF.

This chain joins TRBV5-1 and TRBJ2-7, with TRBD2 matching over 7 bases. The CDR3 consists of 16 residues. V shed 0 bases and J 1 base; nucleotides not matched to a gene: 7. Germline V CDR1 and CDR2: SGHRS, YFSETQ. Here the CDR3 reads CASSLVVGGVSYEQYF. CDR3 sequence (DNA): TGCGCCAGCAGCTTGGTGGTGGGAGGGGTGTCCTACGAGCAGTACTTC.

This clone showed up just once. The J gene is TRBJ2-1, the V gene TRBV5-1; perhaps TRBD1 as D (5 bases). With 4 bases removed from V and 3 bases from J, the gap between germline ends came to 8 bases. The germline V gene has CDR1 SGHRS and CDR2 YFSETQ. The CDR3 length is 13 residues. The CDR3 spells CASSHGHYNEQFF. The CDR3, as DNA: TGCGCCAGCAGCCACGGACACTACAATGAGCAGTTCTTC.

The chain couples TRBV3-1 (or the pseudogene TRBV3-2) to TRBJ1-2; TRBD1 is a possible D gene (6 bases). V gave up 1 base and J gave up 4 bases, with 16 bases separating them. There are 16 residues in the CDR3. The V gene's germline CDR1 is LGHDT and CDR2 YNNKEL (reference sequence). The DNA for the CDR3 is TGTGCCAGCAGCCAAGGTCTCCTCCGGGACATCTATGGCTACACCTTC. It specifies CASSQGLLRDIYGYTF.

The V gene is TRBV4-1, the J gene TRBJ1-1; D gene unclear. Germline CDR1 reads MGHRA; CDR2 reads YSYEKL. The V and J ends lost 0 bases and 5 bases respectively, with 10 bases between them. This CDR3 is built from 14 residues. CDR3 amino acids: CASSQDPGWTEAFF. The CDR3 coding sequence is TGCGCCAGCAGCCAAGACCCGGGTTGGACTGAAGCTTTCTTT.

This chain connects TRBV5-8 to TRBJ1-6; D call uncertain. Trimming stripped 6 bases from V and 10 bases from J, with 14 bases between. The V gene's germline CDR1 is SGHTS and CDR2 YDEGEE. This CDR3 contains 13 residues. The CDR3: CASTQIPWSPLHF. CDR3 sequence (DNA): TGTGCCAGCACGCAGATCCCTTGGTCACCCCTCCACTTT.

The chain combines TRBV19 with TRBJ1-1; D call uncertain. Trimming pared 5 bases from V and 2 bases from J, leaving 9 bases between. This CDR3 contains 13 residues. Per the germline V gene, CDR1 is LNHDA and CDR2 is SQIVND (reference sequence). CDR3 nucleotides: TGTGCCAGTAGTCTCCAGATAAACACTGAAGCTTTCTTT. Translating gives CASSLQINTEAFF.

V gene TRBV18 combines with J gene TRBJ1-5; D not certain. The CDR3 has 13 residues. In germline, CDR1 is KGHSH, CDR2 LQKENI. The V gene lost 1 base and the J gene lost 7 bases, with 8 bases spanning the gap. CDR3 in DNA: TGTGCCAGCTCACCACAAGAGGGACAGCCCCAGCATTTT. Its protein product is CASSPQEGQPQHF.

This clone has only one observation. The sample carries other DNA sequences with the same CDR3. The J gene is TRBJ2-3, the V gene TRBV18, with 8 bases identical to TRBD1. CDR3 size: 15 residues. Germline V gene data show CDR1 as KGHSH and CDR2 as LQKENI. J was trimmed by 0 bases and V by 3 bases; bases with no gene match: 2. DNA for the CDR3: TGTGCCAGCTCACCCACAGGGGGTAGCACAGATACGCAGTATTTT. This gives the protein CASSPTGGSTDTQYF.

CDR3 DNA: TGTGCCAGCAGTTTAGGGACTAGCGGTGGTAAGCAGTTCTTC. It encodes CASSLGTSGGKQFF. V is TRBV27 and J is TRBJ2-1, with 11 bases lining up with TRBD2. The J segment lost 11 bases and the V segment lost 2 bases, leaving 5 bases of the junction unmatched. This CDR3 is 14 amino acids long. The germline CDR1 and CDR2 sequences are MNHEY and SMNVEV (reference sequence).

The V and J genes are TRBV4-1 and TRBJ2-4; TRBD2 is a possible D gene (7 bases). The CDR3 spans 16 residues. Trimming left V 9 bases short and J 5 bases short, with 23 bases between. Germline-derived CDR1 and CDR2 are MGHRA and YSYEKL. Here the CDR3 DNA reads TGCGCCAGGGCCTTGGGGGGGCCTAGAACGGAAAACATTCAGTACTTC. Translated: CARALGGPRTENIQYF.

This chain connects TRBV3-1 (or the pseudogene TRBV3-2) to TRBJ2-1, with a possible D match to TRBD2 (5 bases). This CDR3 is built from 12 residues. Germline CDR1 and CDR2: LGHDT and YNNKEL (reference sequence). V lost 3 bases to trimming and J lost 12 bases, with 12 bases between them. The CDR3 coding sequence is TGTGCCAGCAGCCAGACCGGGATCATGCAGTTCTTC. Its translation: CASSQTGIMQFF.

The J gene is TRBJ1-3, the V gene TRBV21-1. TRBV21-1 is marked as a pseudogene. The CDR3 contains 16 residues. CDR3 DNA sequence: TGTGCCAGCAGCAAAGTACGGGGGATCCACGGAAACACCATATATTTT. It translates to CASSKVRGIHGNTIYF.